This is a list of T cell receptor beta chains from one sample in a study of vaccination and CD4 T cells after COVID-19. Their antigens remain unidentified. TCRdb reanalysed the PCR reads using MiXCR and keeps one entry per CDR3 protein. The table shows just over 20,000 distinct CDR3 sequences, with around three quarters occurring only once. Source material: CD4+ T cells from blood, cultured in vitro. Receptors originate from a human donor who had recovered from COVID-19. The CDR3 runs from the conserved cysteine through the conserved F or W. The D gene is left open where the match is weak. Clone size appears in some rows only: once, few, many, or a class for an expanded clone.

DNA	CDR3	V	J	size	D
TGTGCCAGTAGTCCCCCCGGCAGTGAGACCCAGTACTTC	CASSPPGSETQYF	TRBV19	TRBJ2-5	.	.
TGTGCCAGCAGCTCAGCCGGGACAGGGCTTGAGACCCAGTACTTC	CASSSAGTGLETQYF	TRBV7-9	TRBJ2-5	.	TRBD1
TGTGCCAGCAGCTTAAGAGGGCCCAATGAGCAGTTCTTC	CASSLRGPNEQFF	TRBV7-9	TRBJ2-1	.	.
TGTGCCAGCAGAATGGGGGGATCCTATAATTCACCCCTCCACTTT	CASRMGGSYNSPLHF	TRBV27	TRBJ1-6	.	.
TGCAGTGCTAGAAGCCTAGCGGGAGCGGTAGATACGCAGTATTTT	CSARSLAGAVDTQYF	TRBV20-1	TRBJ2-3	.	TRBD2
TGTGCCAGCAGCTTGGATCAGGGTATCCTCCACGAGCAGTACTTC	CASSLDQGILHEQYF	TRBV5-4	TRBJ2-7	.	.
TGTGCCAGCAGCTTAGTAGGGCGTGAAGCTTTCTTT	CASSLVGREAFF	TRBV7-2	TRBJ1-1	.	.
TGTGCCCAAAGTAGTTTCGGCAGCCAGAGGCAGTTCTTC	CAQSSFGSQRQFF	TRBV30	TRBJ2-1	once	.
TGTGCCAGTAGTATATTGGGCCCCAGGGCTGGCTACACCTTC	CASSILGPRAGYTF	TRBV19	TRBJ1-2	.	.
TGTGCCTCCTCAGGACGGGGGCGTAATCCTGAGCCCCAGCATTTT	CASSGRGRNPEPQHF	TRBV27	TRBJ1-5	.	.
TGTGCCAGCAGTCGTATAGCAGAAGCTTTCTTT	CASSRIAEAFF	TRBV5-5	TRBJ1-1	.	.
TGTGCCAGCAGTTCGATAGCGGGAATGGGTAATGAGCAGTTCTTC	CASSSIAGMGNEQFF	TRBV6-2/TRBV6-3	TRBJ2-1	once	TRBD2
TGCAGTGTAGGAGGGGACTCTGGCTACACCTTC	CSVGGDSGYTF	TRBV20-1	TRBJ1-2	.	.
TGTGCCAGCTCCCTTCAACCGGGACAGGGGGCACCTAACTATGGCTACACCTTC	CASSLQPGQGAPNYGYTF	TRBV18	TRBJ1-2	few	TRBD1
TGTGCCACCAGTGATCTGGGACTCCCTAACAATGAGCAGTTCTTC	CATSDLGLPNNEQFF	TRBV24-1	TRBJ2-1	.	.